A selection of T cell receptor beta chains follows, all from one sample in a study of memory CD4+ T cells and cytomegalovirus serostatus. Assay used: immunoSEQ multiplex PCR; TCRdb lists only in-frame clones, some missing. This table has 40,000 to 60,000 clones, roughly 78% appearing once. The sample consisted of memory CD4+ T cells from blood. The source of these receptors is an adult in good health and CMV-seronegative. Each CDR3 is given with its conserved first and last residue. The D gene is left open where the match is weak. Size values are once, few and many counts, or a class for expanded clones, and some rows have none.

d_call,j_call,v_call,clone_size,cdr3_aa
.,TRBJ1-4,TRBV6-5,.,CASSYSNRDNEKLFF
.,TRBJ1-1,TRBV7-2,.,CASSPPGLGTEAFF
.,TRBJ2-2,TRBV11-2,.,CASGTGGEKVGELFF
.,TRBJ2-7,TRBV5-1,.,CASSSTTYEQYF
.,TRBJ2-1,TRBV14,few,CASSVGRGGYGEQFF
.,TRBJ2-2,TRBV5-6,.,CASSLGRLDTGELFF
.,TRBJ2-4,TRBV7-8,few,CASSPPLRLGAKNIQYF
.,TRBJ1-2,TRBV29-1,once,CSVSANEDGYTF
TRBD2,TRBJ2-7,TRBV30,.,CAWSEGTSGGAGIRDEQYF
.,TRBJ2-1,TRBV25-1,.,CASSEEGEQGNEQFF
.,TRBJ1-4,TRBV6-1,.,CASRNVVKLFF
.,TRBJ2-6,TRBV5-4,.,CASSLEGAMPGANVLTF
.,TRBJ2-2,TRBV30,.,CALHKTNTGELFF
.,TRBJ1-3,TRBV2,once,CASTTEQPSSGNTIYF
.,TRBJ2-7,TRBV6-5,.,CASSYSWQATYYEQYF
.,TRBJ1-6,TRBV27,.,CASTPQGYNSPLHF
.,TRBJ2-2,TRBV5-4,.,CASSSRNAGELFF
.,TRBJ2-7,TRBV5-1,.,CASSSTSYEQYF
TRBD2,TRBJ2-1,TRBV11-2,few,CASSLASGTSGRGNEQFF
.,TRBJ2-2,TRBV5-1,.,CASTTGRLNTGELFF
.,TRBJ2-1,TRBV4-2,.,CASSQVGLALSMGIPNEQFF
.,TRBJ2-5,TRBV4-1,.,CASSRGAGGLETQYF
TRBD1,TRBJ2-3,TRBV19,.,CASSIRRTGYTDTQYF
.,TRBJ2-7,TRBV7-9,few,CASSLQGGPTSYEQYF
.,TRBJ1-1,TRBV19,.,CATYRPETALSGTEAFF
TRBD2,TRBJ2-2,TRBV6-1,.,CASSGLSGRAFTGELFF
.,TRBJ1-1,TRBV30,.,CAWSRATEAFF
.,TRBJ2-7,TRBV6-1,.,CASSIGDVGEQYF
TRBD2,TRBJ2-5,TRBV30,.,CAWNAGVGQETQYF
.,TRBJ2-1,TRBV2,.,CASSEAGAYNEQFF
TRBD2,TRBJ2-1,TRBV11-1,.,CASSPLAGLYNEQFF
.,TRBJ1-5,TRBV9,.,CASSVAAGEGQPQHF
TRBD2,TRBJ2-5,TRBV30,once,CAWSPNSGGGTETQYF
.,TRBJ1-2,TRBV6-1,.,CAGHRVRDGYTF
TRBD1,TRBJ2-6,TRBV18,.,CASSTIPGQGTSGANVLTF
TRBD1,TRBJ2-7,TRBV7-9,.,CASSPQGAGYEQYF
.,TRBJ2-3,TRBV4-1,.,CASSRILTDTQYF
TRBD2,TRBJ2-7,TRBV11-2,.,CASSLLAGGRQSYEQYF
.,TRBJ2-1,TRBV10-1,.,CASSDTRGPQGEQFF
TRBD2,TRBJ2-3,TRBV6-6,.,CASSRTSGGGTDTQYF
.,TRBJ1-4,TRBV18,once,CASSPSQGFEKLFF
TRBD1,TRBJ2-6,TRBV7-2,.,CASSLQGALGANVLTF
.,TRBJ1-5,TRBV19,.,CASSDQGTGNQPQHF
.,TRBJ2-7,TRBV27,.,CASSTNFGRRASEQYF
.,TRBJ2-1,TRBV5-1,.,CASSLDGEENLF